One sample yielded the 19 T cell receptor beta chains listed below, sequenced in a study of blood T cell repertoires in COVID-19. The method was immunoSEQ multiplex PCR; TCRdb's version includes in-frame clones alone and lacks a portion of them. The sample holds some 180,000 clones; approximately 85% are singletons and the top ten take roughly 8.2%. The sequencing sample was made of peripheral blood. These receptors all come from a woman aged 60-70 years with acute or convalescent COVID-19.

The rearrangement uses TRBV30 and TRBJ2-2; tentatively, D is TRBD1 (6 bases). In germline, CDR1 is GTSNPN, CDR2 SVGIG (reference sequence). The CDR3 is made up of 15 amino acids. V was trimmed by 4 bases and J by 3 bases, leaving 15 bases between them. CDR3 sequence (DNA): TGTGCCTGGACTAGCATGGGACACTACACCGGGGAGCTGTTTTTT. The encoded protein is CAWTSMGHYTGELFF.

The chain is built from TRBV4-1 and TRBJ2-3; 8 bases are shared with TRBD1. This CDR3 is 16 amino acids long. V lost 1 base, J lost 4 bases, and 7 bases stayed unmatched. Germline-derived CDR1 and CDR2 are MGHRA and YSYEKL. CDR3 loop: CASSQVGQGGADTQYF. CDR3 DNA sequence: TGCGCCAGCAGCCAAGTCGGACAGGGAGGCGCAGATACGCAGTATTTT.

There are a few counts of this clone. This chain connects TRBV3-1 (or the pseudogene TRBV3-2) to TRBJ1-1, with 9 bases identical to TRBD1. CDR1 is LGHDT and CDR2 is YNNKEL in the germline V gene (reference sequence). Losses at the gene ends were 5 bases for V and 1 base for J; bases not matched to a gene: 5. This CDR3 contains 15 residues. The chain's CDR3 is CASSSRGQGNTEAFF. CDR3 in DNA: TGTGCCAGCAGCTCCCGGGGACAGGGGAACACTGAAGCTTTCTTT.

This clone appeared a few times. This chain uses TRBV6-5 with TRBJ1-1; 7 nucleotides line up with TRBD1. CDR3 size: 13 residues. Germline V lookup: CDR1 MNHEY, CDR2 SVGAGI. V trimming: 6 bases; J trimming: 3 bases; junction bases outside the gene matches: 4. In nucleotides, the CDR3 is TGTGCCAGCAGCAACAGGGGAGACACTGAAGCTTTCTTT. Translated: CASSNRGDTEAFF.

The rearrangement uses TRBV5-3 and TRBJ2-7; possibly TRBD2 for D (5 bases). TRBV5-3 is flagged as an ORF with uncertain function. V lost 5 bases and J 11 bases, leaving 11 bases between the germline ends. The CDR3 runs to 10 residues. DNA of the CDR3: TGTGCCAGAAGAGGGAGCTGGAAGTACGTC. It codes for CARRGSWKYV.

This clone was found once. The chain couples TRBV19 to TRBJ1-1; weak D call: TRBD1 (6 bases). Trimming pared 6 bases from V and 7 bases from J, leaving 15 bases between. The length of the CDR3 is 13 residues. CDR1 is LNHDA, CDR2 SQIVND, per germline (reference sequence). The CDR3 DNA reads as TGTGCCAGTAGCTGGGCCAGGGGCGGTGAAGCTTTCTTT. Translation gives CASSWARGGEAFF.

This chain connects TRBV20-1 to TRBJ2-1, with D perhaps matching TRBD2 (5 bases). Trimming shortened V by 6 bases and J by 15 bases, and 18 bases separated the two germline ends. CDR3 length: 11 amino acids. Germline loops: CDR1 DFQATT, CDR2 SNEGSKA (reference sequence). The CDR3 DNA reads as TGCAGTGCCGCGCGGACTGTCCACCTGTTCTTC. Its translation: CSAARTVHLFF.

The chain is built from TRBV7-9 and TRBJ1-2; D gene ambiguous. The V gene lost 0 bases and the J gene lost 2 bases, with 4 bases spanning the gap. Germline CDR1 reads SEHNR; CDR2 reads FQNEAQ (reference sequence). The CDR3 length is 13 residues. CDR3 loop: CASSLAGNYGYTF. The CDR3 DNA reads TGTGCCAGCAGCTTAGCCGGGAACTATGGCTACACCTTC.

The chain employs TRBV7-8 and TRBJ1-1; no clear D. The CDR3 extends over 15 amino acids. CDR1 and CDR2 (germline): SGHVS, FQNEAQ. V dropped 2 bases and J dropped 2 bases, with 12 bases sitting between them. CDR3 region: CASSLFREKNTEAFF. The CDR3 DNA sequence: TGTGCCAGCAGCTTATTCCGAGAGAAAAACACTGAAGCTTTCTTT.

A remark on this clone: The sample holds other DNA sequences that translate to the same CDR3. This chain joins TRBV3-1 (or the pseudogene TRBV3-2) and TRBJ1-2, with D tentatively TRBD1 (5 bases). The CDR3 length is 13 residues. V gave up 1 base and J gave up 3 bases, with 6 bases separating them. Germline-derived CDR1 and CDR2 are LGHDT and YNNKEL (reference sequence). As DNA, the CDR3 is TGTGCCAGCAGCCAAGCGGGGGACTATGGCTACACCTTC. As protein: CASSQAGDYGYTF.

The table lists this clone with a few counts. The chain employs TRBV4-1 and TRBJ1-1; TRBD1 agrees at 10 bases. The CDR3 sequence is 15 residues long. Germline values: CDR1 MGHRA, CDR2 YSYEKL. V shed 0 bases, J shed 11 bases, and the junction held 9 bases outside the gene matches. CDR3 amino acids: CASSQDRWTGGGAFF. The CDR3 DNA reads as TGCGCCAGCAGCCAAGATAGGTGGACAGGGGGAGGGGCTTTCTTT.

This chain uses TRBV5-6 with TRBJ1-2; no clear D. The CDR3 sequence is 15 residues long. Trimming took off 2 bases at V and 5 bases at J, with 16 bases between the two ends. Germline CDR1 and CDR2: SGHDT and YYEEEE. The CDR3 loop is CASSFPPTVLYGYTF. CDR3 DNA: TGTGCCAGCAGCTTCCCCCCTACAGTTTTATATGGCTACACCTTC.

The chain couples TRBV27 to TRBJ1-5, with a tentative D call TRBD1 (6 bases). This CDR3 is 15 amino acids long. Germline V gene data show CDR1 as MNHEY and CDR2 as SMNVEV (reference sequence). V lost 3 bases to trimming and J lost 5 bases, with 14 bases between them. CDR3 sequence: CASSLFRGNDQPQHF. The CDR3 DNA is TGTGCCAGCAGTTTGTTCAGGGGCAACGATCAGCCCCAGCATTTT.

V and J are TRBV24-1 and TRBJ2-6; D gene unclear. The V gene's germline CDR1 is KGHDR and CDR2 SFDVKD. V was pared by 4 bases and J by 0 bases, with 9 bases between. The CDR3 is made up of 16 amino acids. The CDR3 is CATSDSQHSGANVLTF. CDR3 coding DNA: TGTGCCACCAGTGACTCACAGCACTCTGGGGCCAACGTCCTGACTTTC.

The chain joins TRBV6-5 to TRBJ2-7; D is ambiguous. This CDR3 comprises 16 residues. Germline loops: CDR1 MNHEY, CDR2 SVGAGI. The germline V and J ends were trimmed by 0 bases and 2 bases, with 14 bases remaining between them. In nucleotides, the CDR3 is TGTGCCAGCAGTTACTCGAGGTTCGACGGAACCTACGAGCAGTACTTC. Translating it yields CASSYSRFDGTYEQYF.

The rearrangement uses TRBV30 and TRBJ1-2, with TRBD1 as a possible D gene (6 bases). CDR3 length: 15 amino acids. V was clipped by 2 bases and J by 4 bases, with 17 bases between them. Germline loops: CDR1 GTSNPN, CDR2 SVGIG (reference sequence). In DNA form, the CDR3 reads TGTGCCTGGAGTAGGGACACGAATACCTTCTATGGCTACACCTTC. Amino acids: CAWSRDTNTFYGYTF.

J is TRBJ2-1 and V is TRBV11-2; a possible D gene is TRBD2 (5 bases). Trimming removed 5 bases from V and 5 bases from J, with 16 bases in between. The CDR3 extends over 15 amino acids. Germline assignment: CDR1 SGHAT and CDR2 FQNNGV. The CDR3 nucleotides read TGTGCCAGCAGCCCCCCCCCAGCGGAAGACAATGAGCAGTTCTTC. Translation: CASSPPPAEDNEQFF.

This chain uses TRBV3-1 (or the pseudogene TRBV3-2) with TRBJ2-4, with no clear D. The CDR3 sequence is 12 residues long. Trimming took off 0 bases at V and 7 bases at J, with 4 bases between the two ends. Germline CDR1 is LGHDT and CDR2 is YNNKEL (reference sequence). CDR3 nucleotide sequence: TGTGCCAGCAGCCAAGAACGGAACATTCAGTACTTC. Its protein product is CASSQERNIQYF.

The chain carries TRBV7-8 and TRBJ1-2; the D gene is possibly TRBD1 (5 bases). CDR1 is SGHVS and CDR2 is FQNEAQ in the germline V gene. The germline V and J ends were trimmed by 3 bases and 8 bases, with 10 bases remaining between them. The CDR3 totals 12 residues. CDR3 region: CASSLGGGGYTF. Written as DNA, the CDR3 is TGTGCCAGCAGCTTGGGGGGAGGAGGCTACACCTTC.